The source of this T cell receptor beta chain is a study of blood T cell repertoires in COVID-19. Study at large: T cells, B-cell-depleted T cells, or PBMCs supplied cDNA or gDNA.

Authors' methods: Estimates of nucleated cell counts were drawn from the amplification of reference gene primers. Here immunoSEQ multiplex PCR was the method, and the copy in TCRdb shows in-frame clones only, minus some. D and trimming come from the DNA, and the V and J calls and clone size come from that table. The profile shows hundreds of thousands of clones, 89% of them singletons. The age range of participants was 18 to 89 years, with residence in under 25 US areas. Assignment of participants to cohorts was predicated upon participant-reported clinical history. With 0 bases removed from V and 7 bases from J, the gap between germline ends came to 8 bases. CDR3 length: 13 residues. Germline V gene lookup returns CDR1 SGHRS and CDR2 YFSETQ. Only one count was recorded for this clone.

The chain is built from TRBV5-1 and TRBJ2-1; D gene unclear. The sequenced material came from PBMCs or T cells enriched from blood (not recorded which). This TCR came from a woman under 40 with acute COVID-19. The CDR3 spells CASSLVPVNEQFF. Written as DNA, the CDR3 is TGCGCCAGCAGCTTGGTTCCGGTTAATGAGCAGTTCTTC.